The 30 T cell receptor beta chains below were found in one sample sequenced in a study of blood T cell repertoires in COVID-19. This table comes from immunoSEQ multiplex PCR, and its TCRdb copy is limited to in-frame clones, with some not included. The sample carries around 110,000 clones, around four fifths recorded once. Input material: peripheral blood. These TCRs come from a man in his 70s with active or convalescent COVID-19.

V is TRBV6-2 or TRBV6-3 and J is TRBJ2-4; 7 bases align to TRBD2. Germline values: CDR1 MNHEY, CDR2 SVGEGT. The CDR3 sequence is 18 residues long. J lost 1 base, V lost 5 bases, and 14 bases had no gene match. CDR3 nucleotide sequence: TGTGCCAGCAGTCAAGGGCTAGCGGCCGATCTGGCCAAAAACATTCAGTACTTC. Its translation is CASSQGLAADLAKNIQYF.

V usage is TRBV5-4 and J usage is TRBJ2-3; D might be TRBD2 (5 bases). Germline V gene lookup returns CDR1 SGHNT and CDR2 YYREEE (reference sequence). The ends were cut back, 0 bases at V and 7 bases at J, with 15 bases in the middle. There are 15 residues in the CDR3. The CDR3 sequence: CASSLDTRTGYTQYF. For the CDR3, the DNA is TGTGCCAGCAGCTTGGACACCCGGACGGGATATACGCAGTATTTT.

In nucleotides, the CDR3 is TGCGCCAGCAGTCAAAAATGTCCTAAGGGACAGGGGATGAACACTGAAGCTTTCTTT. Amino acids: CASSQKCPKGQGMNTEAFF. V is TRBV23-1 and J is TRBJ1-1; 10 positions agree with TRBD1. TRBV23-1 has ORF status, its function being uncertain. The CDR3 extends over 19 amino acids. J lost 0 bases, V lost 2 bases, and 12 bases had no gene match.

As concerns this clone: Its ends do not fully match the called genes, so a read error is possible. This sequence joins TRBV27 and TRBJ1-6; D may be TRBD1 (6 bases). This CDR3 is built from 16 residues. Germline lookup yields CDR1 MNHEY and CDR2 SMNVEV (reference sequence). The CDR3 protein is CASSLSVRGRNSPLHF. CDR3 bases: TGTGCCAGCAGTTTGTCTGTCAGGGGAAGGAATTCTCCCCTCCACTTT.

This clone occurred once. CDR3 sequence reads: CASSTPEGGSHYEQYF. CDR3 sequence (DNA): TGTGCCAGCAGCACACCCGAGGGGGGGAGCCATTACGAGCAGTACTTC. The chain employs TRBV28 and TRBJ2-7, with D perhaps matching TRBD2 (7 bases). Per germline, CDR1 MDHEN and CDR2 SYDVKM. V lost 6 bases and J lost 4, with 22 bases in between. CDR3 length: 16 amino acids.

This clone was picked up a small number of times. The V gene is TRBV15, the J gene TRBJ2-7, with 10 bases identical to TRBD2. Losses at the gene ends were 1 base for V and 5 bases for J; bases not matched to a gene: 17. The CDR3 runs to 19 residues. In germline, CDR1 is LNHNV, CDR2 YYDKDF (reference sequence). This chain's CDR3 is CATSRGQGGAQREGNEQYF. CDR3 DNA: TGTGCCACCAGCAGAGGTCAAGGGGGCGCCCAGCGGGAGGGCAACGAGCAGTACTTC.

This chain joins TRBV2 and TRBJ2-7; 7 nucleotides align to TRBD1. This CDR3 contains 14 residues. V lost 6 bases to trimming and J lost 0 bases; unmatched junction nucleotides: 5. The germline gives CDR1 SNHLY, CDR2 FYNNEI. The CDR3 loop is CASRGQVLSYEQYF. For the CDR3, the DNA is TGTGCCAGCAGAGGACAGGTCCTCTCCTACGAGCAGTACTTC.

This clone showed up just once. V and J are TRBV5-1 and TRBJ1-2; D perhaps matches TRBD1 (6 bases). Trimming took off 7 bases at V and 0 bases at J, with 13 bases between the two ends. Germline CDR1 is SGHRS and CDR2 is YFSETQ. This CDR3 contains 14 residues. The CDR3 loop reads CASRGAVANYGYTF. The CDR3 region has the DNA TGCGCCAGCCGGGGGGCAGTAGCTAACTATGGCTACACCTTC.

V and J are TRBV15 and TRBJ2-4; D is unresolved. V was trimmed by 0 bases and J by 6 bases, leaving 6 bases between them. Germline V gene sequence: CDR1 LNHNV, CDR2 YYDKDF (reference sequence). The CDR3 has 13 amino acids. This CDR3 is CATSREHINIQYF. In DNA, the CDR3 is TGTGCCACCAGCAGAGAACATATAAACATTCAGTACTTC.

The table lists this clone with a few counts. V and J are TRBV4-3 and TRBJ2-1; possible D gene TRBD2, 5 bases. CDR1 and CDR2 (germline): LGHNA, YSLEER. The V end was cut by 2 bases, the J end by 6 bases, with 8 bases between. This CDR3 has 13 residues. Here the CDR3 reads CASSQRTSNEQFF. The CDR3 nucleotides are TGCGCCAGCAGCCAAAGGACTTCCAATGAGCAGTTCTTC.

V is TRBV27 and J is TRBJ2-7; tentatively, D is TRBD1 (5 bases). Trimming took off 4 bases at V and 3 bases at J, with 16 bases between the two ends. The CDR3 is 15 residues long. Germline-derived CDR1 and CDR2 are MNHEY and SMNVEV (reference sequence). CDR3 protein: CASSSRTMMIYEQYF. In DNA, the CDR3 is TGTGCCAGCAGTTCCCGGACAATGATGATCTACGAGCAGTACTTC.

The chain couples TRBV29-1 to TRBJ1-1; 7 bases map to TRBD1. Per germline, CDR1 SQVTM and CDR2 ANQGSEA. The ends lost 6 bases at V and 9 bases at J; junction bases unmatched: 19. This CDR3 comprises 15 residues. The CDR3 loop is CSVPKGGTESPQAFF. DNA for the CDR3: TGCAGCGTCCCTAAAGGGGGGACAGAGTCCCCACAAGCTTTCTTT.

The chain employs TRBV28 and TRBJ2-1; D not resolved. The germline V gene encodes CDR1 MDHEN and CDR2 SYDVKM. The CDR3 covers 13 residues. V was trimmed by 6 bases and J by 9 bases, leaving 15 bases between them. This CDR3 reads CASSSVRVLEQFF. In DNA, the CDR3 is TGTGCCAGCAGCTCGGTGAGAGTACTTGAGCAGTTCTTC.

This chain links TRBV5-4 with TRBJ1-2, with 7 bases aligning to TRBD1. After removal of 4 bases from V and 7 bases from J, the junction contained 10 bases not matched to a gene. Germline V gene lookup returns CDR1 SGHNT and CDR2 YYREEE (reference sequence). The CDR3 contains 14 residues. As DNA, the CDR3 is TGTGCCAGCAGCGTACAGGGGCGGAACAGTGGCTACACCTTC. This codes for CASSVQGRNSGYTF.

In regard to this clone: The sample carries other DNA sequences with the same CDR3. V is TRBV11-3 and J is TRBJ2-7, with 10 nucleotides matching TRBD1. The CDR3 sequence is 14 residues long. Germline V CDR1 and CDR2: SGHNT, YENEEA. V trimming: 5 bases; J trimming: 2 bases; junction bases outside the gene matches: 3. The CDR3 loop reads CASSLGQGTYEQYF. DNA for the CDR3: TGTGCCAGCAGCCTGGGACAGGGGACCTACGAGCAGTACTTC.

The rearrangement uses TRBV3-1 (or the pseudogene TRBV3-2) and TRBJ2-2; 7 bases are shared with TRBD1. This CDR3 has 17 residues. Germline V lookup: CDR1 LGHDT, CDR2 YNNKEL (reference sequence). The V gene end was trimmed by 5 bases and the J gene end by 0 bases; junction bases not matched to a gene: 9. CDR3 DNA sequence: TGTGCCAGCAGCGAACAGGGGTTTGGGACGAACACCGGGGAGCTGTTTTTT. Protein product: CASSEQGFGTNTGELFF.

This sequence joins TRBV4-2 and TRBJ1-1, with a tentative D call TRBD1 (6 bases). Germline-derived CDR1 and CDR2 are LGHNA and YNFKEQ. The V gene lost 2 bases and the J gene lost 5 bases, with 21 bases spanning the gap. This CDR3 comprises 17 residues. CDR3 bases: TGTGCCAGCAGCCAAAAACTGGACAGAACCTTAGGGACTGAAGCTTTCTTT. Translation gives CASSQKLDRTLGTEAFF.

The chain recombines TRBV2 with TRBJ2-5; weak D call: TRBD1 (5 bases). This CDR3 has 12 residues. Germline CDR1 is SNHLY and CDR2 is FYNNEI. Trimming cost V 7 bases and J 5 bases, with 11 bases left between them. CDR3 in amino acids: CASKDNTETQYF. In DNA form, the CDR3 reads TGTGCCAGCAAGGACAATACGGAGACCCAGTACTTC.

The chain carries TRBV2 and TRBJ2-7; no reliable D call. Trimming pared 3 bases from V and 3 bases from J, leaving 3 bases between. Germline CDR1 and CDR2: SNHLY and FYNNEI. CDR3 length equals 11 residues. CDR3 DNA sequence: TGTGCCAGCAGTGAGTACTACGAGCAGTACTTC. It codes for CASSEYYEQYF.

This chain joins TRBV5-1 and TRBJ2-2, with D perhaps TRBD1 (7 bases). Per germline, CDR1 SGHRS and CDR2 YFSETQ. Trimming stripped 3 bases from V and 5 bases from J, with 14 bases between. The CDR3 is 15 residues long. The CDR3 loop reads CASSSRGASTGELFF. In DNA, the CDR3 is TGCGCCAGCAGCTCCAGGGGGGCCTCGACCGGGGAGCTGTTTTTT.

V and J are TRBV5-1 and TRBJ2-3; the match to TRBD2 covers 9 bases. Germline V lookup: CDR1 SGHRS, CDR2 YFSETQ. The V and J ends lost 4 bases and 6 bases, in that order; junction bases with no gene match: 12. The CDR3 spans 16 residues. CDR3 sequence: CASSAGLAQELDTQYF. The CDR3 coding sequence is TGCGCCAGCAGCGCGGGACTAGCCCAAGAACTTGATACGCAGTATTTT.

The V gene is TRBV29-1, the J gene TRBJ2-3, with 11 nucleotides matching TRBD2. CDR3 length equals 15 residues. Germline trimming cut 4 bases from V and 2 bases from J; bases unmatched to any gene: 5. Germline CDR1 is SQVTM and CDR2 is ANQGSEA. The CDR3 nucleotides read TGCAGCGTTGTTTTAGCGGGGGGGACCACAGATACGCAGTATTTT. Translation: CSVVLAGGTTDTQYF.

The CDR3 loop is CASSSRGLQGWAFF. CDR3 nucleotides: TGTGCCAGCAGCTCTAGGGGATTACAGGGGTGGGCTTTCTTT. The chain links TRBV11-2 to TRBJ1-1; 7 bases are shared with TRBD1. In germline, CDR1 is SGHAT, CDR2 FQNNGV. This CDR3 is 14 amino acids long. Unmatched junction bases numbered 13, after V lost 4 bases and J lost 11 bases.

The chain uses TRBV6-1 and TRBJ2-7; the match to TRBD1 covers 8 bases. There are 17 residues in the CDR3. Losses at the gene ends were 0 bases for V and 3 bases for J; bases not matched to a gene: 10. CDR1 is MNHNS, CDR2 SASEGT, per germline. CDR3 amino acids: CASSEALRQGKGYEQYF. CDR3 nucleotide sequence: TGTGCCAGCAGTGAAGCGCTGAGACAGGGGAAGGGCTACGAGCAGTACTTC.

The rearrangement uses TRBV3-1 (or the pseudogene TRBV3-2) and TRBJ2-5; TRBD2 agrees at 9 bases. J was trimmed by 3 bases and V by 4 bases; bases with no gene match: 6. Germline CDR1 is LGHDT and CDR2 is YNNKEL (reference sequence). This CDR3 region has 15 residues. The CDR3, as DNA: TGTGCCAGCAGCCGCAGCGGGGGGCGAAAAGAGACCCAGTACTTC. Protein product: CASSRSGGRKETQYF.

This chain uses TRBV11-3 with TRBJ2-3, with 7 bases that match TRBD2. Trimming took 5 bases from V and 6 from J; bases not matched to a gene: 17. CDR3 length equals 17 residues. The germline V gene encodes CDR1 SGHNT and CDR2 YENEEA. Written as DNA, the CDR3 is TGTGCCAGCAGCCGAAAAGGACTAGTAAAGTTTTGGGATACGCAGTATTTT. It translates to CASSRKGLVKFWDTQYF.

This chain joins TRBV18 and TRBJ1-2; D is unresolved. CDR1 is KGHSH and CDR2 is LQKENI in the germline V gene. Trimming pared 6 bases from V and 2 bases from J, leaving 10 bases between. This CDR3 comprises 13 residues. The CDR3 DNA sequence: TGTGCCAGCTCCCCATCAGAAAACTATGGCTACACCTTC. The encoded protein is CASSPSENYGYTF.

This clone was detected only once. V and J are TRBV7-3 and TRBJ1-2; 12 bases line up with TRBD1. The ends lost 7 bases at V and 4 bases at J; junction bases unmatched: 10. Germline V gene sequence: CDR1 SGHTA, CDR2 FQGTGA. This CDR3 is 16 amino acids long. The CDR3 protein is CASNRPGTGGPYGYTF. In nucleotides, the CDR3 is TGTGCCAGCAACCGACCCGGGACAGGGGGCCCCTATGGCTACACCTTC.

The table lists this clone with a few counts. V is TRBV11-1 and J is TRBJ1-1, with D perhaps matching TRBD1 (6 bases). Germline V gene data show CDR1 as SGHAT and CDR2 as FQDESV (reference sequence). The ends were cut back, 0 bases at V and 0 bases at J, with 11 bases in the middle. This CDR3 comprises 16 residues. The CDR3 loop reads CASSLADRRMNTEAFF. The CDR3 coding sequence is TGTGCCAGCAGCTTAGCAGACAGGCGAATGAACACTGAAGCTTTCTTT.

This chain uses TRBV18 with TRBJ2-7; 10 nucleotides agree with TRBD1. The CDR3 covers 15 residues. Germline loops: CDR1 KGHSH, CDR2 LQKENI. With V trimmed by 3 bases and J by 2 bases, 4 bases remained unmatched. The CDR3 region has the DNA TGTGCCAGCTCACCGGGACAGGGGATCGCCTACGAGCAGTACTTC. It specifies CASSPGQGIAYEQYF.